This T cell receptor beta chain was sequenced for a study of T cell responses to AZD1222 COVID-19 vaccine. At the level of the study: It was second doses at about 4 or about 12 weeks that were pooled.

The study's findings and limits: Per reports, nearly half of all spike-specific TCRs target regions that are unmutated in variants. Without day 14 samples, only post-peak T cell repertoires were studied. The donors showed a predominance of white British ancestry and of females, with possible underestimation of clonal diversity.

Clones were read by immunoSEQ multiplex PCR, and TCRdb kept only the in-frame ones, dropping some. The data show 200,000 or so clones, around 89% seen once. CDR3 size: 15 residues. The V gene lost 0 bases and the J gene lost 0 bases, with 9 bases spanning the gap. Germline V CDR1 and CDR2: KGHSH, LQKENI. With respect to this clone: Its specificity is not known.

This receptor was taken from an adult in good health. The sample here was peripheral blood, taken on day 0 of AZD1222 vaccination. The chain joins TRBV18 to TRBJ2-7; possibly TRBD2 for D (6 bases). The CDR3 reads CASSPPMGGSYEQYF. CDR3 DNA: TGTGCCAGCTCACCACCCATGGGGGGCTCCTACGAGCAGTACTTC.